This TCR beta chain was found in a study of memory CD4+ T cells and cytomegalovirus serostatus (dated by TCRdb to the late 2010s). Context from the whole study: The roughly 35 healthy Belgian adults in the cohort included 9 who were CMV seropositive and around 25 who were CMV seronegative. The study sequenced CD4+ memory TCRbeta repertoires of a Belgian cohort with known cytomegalovirus serostatus to replicate a published TCR-based CMV serostatus classifier.

Genomic DNA was extracted from sorted cells with the Quick-DNA Microprep Kit. Amplification of TCRbeta DNA was done with the immunoSEQ hsTCRbeta kit, following the protocol from the manufacturer. TCRbeta libraries were sequenced on an Illumina MiSeq instrument. The authors' pipeline ran thus. Following removal of out-of-frame sequences, around 2.4 million distinct TCRbeta sequences were retained, with an average of roughly 71,000 per individual. Each individual was scored according to the count of 160 or so previously reported CMV-associated TCRbeta sequences and the total productive distinct TCRbeta count. A beta-binomial model was reimplemented in Python, and scikit-learn random forests with default parameters were trained on US cohort data. Classifier performance on the Belgian cohort was summarized as median AUC with percentile confidence intervals calculated over 10,000 bootstrap iterations. TCRdb provides this immuneACCESS table in a form limited to in-frame rearrangements. Some clones are lacking; in checked studies, under half of them reflect an unresolved V gene, and why the rest are absent is not known. D and trimming were read from the DNA, whereas the V and J calls and clone size are those reported in that table. The sample includes tens of thousands of clones, with about four fifths observed a single time. Of the sample, roughly 0.4% is held by the ten largest clones.

General findings and caveats noted by the study authors: Among the 164 previously reported CMV-associated TCRbeta sequences, approximately 70 showed up in the CD4+ memory repertoires, with each one found in between one and five individuals. The original-framework classifier achieved a median bootstrapped AUC of around 0.95 with a 95% CI of 0.76-1.00 on the Belgian cohort. Results were interpreted as suggesting that the CMV-associated TCR signature is largely present in the CD4+ memory repertoire. Only CD4+CD45RO+ memory cells were sequenced, in contrast to the original study, in which naive and memory CD4+ and CD8+ populations were covered. CMV serostatus prediction reached a median bootstrapped AUC of 0.95 with the original framework and around 0.91 with a US-trained random forest.

The table lists this clone with a few counts. Its specific antigen is unknown. No much larger clone exists at a distance of one base, and base qualities are not known. Counted from cysteine to phenylalanine, this CDR3 has 13 amino acids. This entry keeps only the CDR3 DNA: 39 bases, framed from base 1. At the junction V is shortened by 10 bases and J by 0 bases, with 10 bases in between. The germline V gene (reference sequence) sets CDR1 to LNHDA and CDR2 to SQIVND. A FACSAria II was used to sort memory CD4+ T cells, defined as single viable CD3+CD4+CD8-CD45RO+ cells. CMV serostatus was assessed using a Roche Elecsys assay, by which serum IgG against CMV pp150, pp28, p38 and p52 was detected. After the samples were thawed, total CD4+ T cells were enriched through positive selection using CD4 magnetic microbeads. The samples came from a different study that was designed specifically to examine the CD4+ T cell memory repertoire. Peripheral blood mononuclear cells were isolated and cryopreserved according to standard operating procedures, and serum was kept at -80 degrees C. CD3-PerCP (BW264/56), CD4-APC (RPA-T4), CD45RO-PE (UCHT1) and CD8-Pacific Orange (3B5) antibodies were used for staining, and non-viable cells were excluded with Sytox blue.

This receptor chain uses TRBV19 and TRBJ1-5; the D gene cannot be resolved reliably. The source of this sequence is an adult in good health and CMV-seronegative. Sequencing was done on a sample of memory CD4+ T cells from blood. The sequenced DNA: TGTGCCACCTCGGACTTTAGCAATCAGCCCCAGCATTTT. Translated, it gives CATSDFSNQPQHF.